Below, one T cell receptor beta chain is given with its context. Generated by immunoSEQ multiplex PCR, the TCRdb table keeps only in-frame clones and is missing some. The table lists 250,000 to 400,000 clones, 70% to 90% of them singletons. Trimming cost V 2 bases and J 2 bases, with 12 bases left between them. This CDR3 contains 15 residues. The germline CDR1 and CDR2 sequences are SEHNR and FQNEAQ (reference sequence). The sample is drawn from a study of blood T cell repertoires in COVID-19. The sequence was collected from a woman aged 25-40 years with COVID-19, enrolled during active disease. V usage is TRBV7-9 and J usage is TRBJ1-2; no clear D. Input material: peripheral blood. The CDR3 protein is CASSLFRGSNYGYTF. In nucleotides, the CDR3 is TGTGCCAGCAGCTTATTTCGGGGATCAAACTATGGCTACACCTTC.